Listed here is a single T cell receptor (beta chain). This record comes from a study of blood T cell repertoires in COVID-19. Study at large: Researchers got acute and convalescent COVID-19 samples from the United States, Italy and Spain. Sample material is recorded as cDNA or gDNA derived from T cells, B-cell-depleted T cells, or PBMCs.

Germline V lookup: CDR1 MDHEN, CDR2 SYDVKM. V was pared by 6 bases and J by 2 bases, with 14 bases between. This CDR3 comprises 15 residues. Original analysis: Estimation of nucleated cell counts was performed using reference gene primer amplification. Using immunoSEQ multiplex PCR, the repertoire was profiled, and TCRdb retains in-frame clones only, with some absent. V and J calls and clone size are those listed in that table; D and trimming were worked out from the DNA. The table has about 210,000 clones, more than 65% seen once. The V and J genes are TRBV28 and TRBJ1-5; a possible D gene is TRBD1 (6 bases). The origin of this receptor is a middle-aged man with active or convalescent COVID-19. Sequenced: peripheral blood. In nucleotides, the CDR3 is TGTGCCAGCAGCCTAGGGGGTGCCGGCAATCAGCCCCAGCATTTT. Translated, it gives CASSLGGAGNQPQHF.